A single sample gave rise to the 26 T cell receptor beta chains below, sequenced in a study of response to subunit inactivated influenza vaccine. TCRdb reanalysed the RT-PCR reads using MiXCR and keeps one entry per CDR3 protein. The sample carries some 800,000 distinct CDR3 sequences, 21% recorded once. Sequenced here: PBMCs from blood, sampled less than 6 days after vaccination. The receptors derive from a man aged 45-65 years who received an inactivated influenza vaccine.

The V call is TRBV9, the J call TRBJ2-2; D remains ambiguous. The V end lost 1 base, the J end lost 6 bases, and 4 bases lay between the germline ends. In germline, CDR1 is SGDLS, CDR2 YYNGEE. The CDR3 spans 12 residues. This CDR3 is CASSVIPGELFF. The CDR3 DNA is TGTGCCAGCAGCGTAATCCCCGGGGAGCTGTTTTTT.

This chain joins TRBV6-1 and TRBJ2-2; either TRBD1 or TRBD2 may fit D (5 bases each). The CDR3 extends over 14 amino acids. V lost 9 bases to trimming and J lost 5 bases, with 16 bases between them. Germline assignment: CDR1 MNHNS and CDR2 SASEGT. DNA for the CDR3: TGTGCCAGTTCTAGCCGCGAGGGGACCGGGGAGCTGTTTTTT. Translation gives CASSSREGTGELFF.

A few counts support this clonotype. The chain links TRBV15 to TRBJ2-1; D is uncertain. CDR3 size: 12 residues. CDR1 LNHNV and CDR2 YYDKDF come from the germline V gene (reference sequence). V lost 0 bases and J 7 bases, leaving 4 bases between the germline ends. As DNA, the CDR3 is TGTGCCACCAGCAGAGATCGGAATGAGCAGTTCTTC. It specifies CATSRDRNEQFF. Combining the CDR3 with reference TRBV15 and TRBJ2-1 gives the whole variable domain DAMVIQNPRYQVTQFGKPVTLSCSQTLNHNVMYWYQQKSSQAPKLLFHYYDKDFNNEADTPDNFQSRRPNTSFCFLDIRSPGLGDTAMYLCATSRDRNEQFFGPGTRLTVL.

The chain couples TRBV20-1 to TRBJ2-1, with TRBD2 matching over 11 bases. Germline CDR1 is DFQATT and CDR2 is SNEGSKA (reference sequence). The CDR3 runs 14 residues. V lost 6 bases, J lost 6 bases, and 7 bases stayed unmatched. The DNA for the CDR3 is TGCAGTGCCGCTGGGACTAGCGGAACCAATGAGCAGTTCTTC. It translates to CSAAGTSGTNEQFF.

There are a few counts of this clonotype. This chain links TRBV20-1 with TRBJ2-1, with TRBD2 as a possible D gene (6 bases). In germline, CDR1 is DFQATT, CDR2 SNEGSKA (reference sequence). The length of the CDR3 is 17 residues. V lost 2 bases to trimming and J lost 0 bases, with 17 bases between them. This CDR3 reads CSARNRWRDLSYNEQFF. DNA of the CDR3: TGCAGTGCTAGAAATCGTTGGCGGGACCTCTCCTACAATGAGCAGTTCTTC.

The rearrangement joins TRBV5-5 to TRBJ1-5; weak D call: TRBD1 (5 bases). V dropped 2 bases and J dropped 1 base, with 16 bases sitting between them. The CDR3 has 17 amino acids. CDR1 is SGHKS and CDR2 is YYEKEE in the germline V gene (reference sequence). The DNA of the CDR3 is TGTGCCAGCAGCTTCGGGCGGTGGGGGGGAAGCAATCAGCCCCAGCATTTT. Protein sequence: CASSFGRWGGSNQPQHF.

The chain combines TRBV20-1 with TRBJ2-3; 15 bases align to TRBD2. Trimming took 6 bases from V and 1 from J; bases not matched to a gene: 8. The germline V gene has CDR1 DFQATT and CDR2 SNEGSKA (reference sequence). There are 17 residues in the CDR3. CDR3 protein: CSARTSGRVAGTDTQYF. In DNA form, the CDR3 reads TGCAGTGCGAGGACTAGCGGGAGGGTCGCGGGCACAGATACGCAGTATTTT.

CDR3 protein: CSARRLAGKGTQYF. The CDR3, as DNA: TGCAGTGCTAGAAGACTAGCGGGGAAGGGTACGCAGTATTTT. This chain connects TRBV20-1 to TRBJ2-3; 11 nucleotides match TRBD2. The CDR3 contains 14 residues. V shed 2 bases, J shed 8 bases, and the junction held 6 bases outside the gene matches. Per germline, CDR1 DFQATT and CDR2 SNEGSKA (reference sequence).

The rearrangement links TRBV5-1 to TRBJ1-2, with TRBD1 as a possible D gene (6 bases). The germline CDR1 and CDR2 sequences are SGHRS and YFSETQ. The V gene lost 1 base and the J gene lost 7 bases, with 20 bases spanning the gap. The CDR3 loop spans 16 amino acids. The CDR3 sequence is CASSLYLQGGGSGYTF. DNA for the CDR3: TGCGCCAGCAGCTTGTACCTACAGGGAGGGGGTAGTGGCTACACCTTC.

This clonotype was observed many times. The chain combines TRBV10-3 with TRBJ2-1; no definite D call. The germline gives CDR1 ENHRY, CDR2 SYGVKD. The germline V and J ends were trimmed by 3 bases and 6 bases, with 12 bases remaining between them. This CDR3 spans 14 amino acids. CDR3 nucleotide sequence: TGTGCCATCAGTGAACCCGACCGATCCAATGAGCAGTTCTTC. As protein: CAISEPDRSNEQFF.

This clonotype was counted only a few times. The chain is built from TRBV29-1 and TRBJ2-2; 9 nucleotides agree with TRBD1. The CDR3 is made up of 13 amino acids. The germline V gene encodes CDR1 SQVTM and CDR2 ANQGSEA. CDR3 in amino acids: CSIRDRDTGELFF. Here the CDR3 DNA reads TGCAGTATCCGGGACAGGGACACCGGGGAGCTGTTTTTT.

This clonotype was detected a few times. This CDR3 is CASSEEGMGTQYF. The CDR3 DNA reads TGTGCCAGCAGCGAGGAGGGTATGGGGACCCAGTACTTC. V gene TRBV7-9 combines with J gene TRBJ2-5; D possibly corresponds to TRBD2 (6 bases). This CDR3 is 13 amino acids long. Germline values: CDR1 SEHNR, CDR2 FQNEAQ (reference sequence). V dropped 5 bases and J dropped 7 bases, with 14 bases sitting between them.

J is TRBJ2-7 and V is TRBV7-7, with D perhaps matching TRBD1 or TRBD2 (5 bases each). V shed 0 bases and J shed 2 bases, with 11 bases lying between them. The CDR3 is 15 residues long. The germline CDR1 and CDR2 sequences are SSHAT and FNYEAQ (reference sequence). The CDR3 DNA sequence: TGTGCCAGCAGCTTAGCTTCGGGACCCACCTACGAGCAGTACTTC. Translation gives CASSLASGPTYEQYF. Combining the CDR3 with reference TRBV7-7 and TRBJ2-7 gives the whole variable domain GAGVSQSPRYKVTKRGQDVTLRCDPISSHATLYWYQQALGQGPEFLTYFNYEAQPDKSGLPSDRFSAERPEGSISTLTIQRTEQRDSAMYRCASSLASGPTYEQYFGPGTRLTVT.

The CDR3 DNA reads TGTGCCAGCAGAGGACTAGCGGGGGGACGCACAGATACGCAGTATTTT. The encoded protein is CASRGLAGGRTDTQYF. The J gene is TRBJ2-3, the V gene TRBV6-1; 14 nucleotides agree with TRBD2. The CDR3 runs to 16 residues. Germline loops: CDR1 MNHNS, CDR2 SASEGT. Losses at the gene ends were 6 bases for V and 1 base for J; bases not matched to a gene: 3.

This clonotype has more than one count but fewer than ten. The rearrangement links TRBV20-1 to TRBJ2-1; 7 nucleotides agree with TRBD1. J gave up 2 bases and V 4 bases, and 8 bases lay outside the gene matches. This CDR3 contains 15 residues. Germline CDR1 reads DFQATT; CDR2 reads SNEGSKA (reference sequence). The CDR3 nucleotides are TGCAGTGCTATAGCGACAGGGAACCCCTACAATGAGCAGTTCTTC. It translates to CSAIATGNPYNEQFF.

This clonotype was found a few times. The chain carries TRBV29-1 and TRBJ2-3, with D perhaps matching TRBD1 (6 bases). The V end lost 6 bases, the J end lost 9 bases, and 10 bases lay between the germline ends. This CDR3 has 10 amino acids. From germline, CDR1 is SQVTM and CDR2 ANQGSEA. The CDR3 DNA follows: TGCAGCGTCGGACAGTCCACGCAGTATTTT. Its translation: CSVGQSTQYF.

This sequence joins TRBV12-3 or TRBV12-4 and TRBJ2-7; D is perhaps TRBD1 (6 bases). V gave up 7 bases and J gave up 4 bases, with 17 bases separating them. The length of the CDR3 is 14 residues. The CDR3 spells CASNRPGASYEQYF. The CDR3 DNA is TGTGCCAGCAACCGACCAGGGGCTAGTTACGAGCAGTACTTC.

The CDR3 DNA sequence: TGTGCCATCAGTGGAGCGGTGAACACCGGGGAGCTGTTTTTT. Translation: CAISGAVNTGELFF. The chain employs TRBV10-3 and TRBJ2-2; a weak D match, TRBD2 (5 bases). The CDR3 covers 14 residues. Trimming stripped 4 bases from V and 1 base from J, with 7 bases between. Germline CDR1 and CDR2: ENHRY and SYGVKD.

This chain links TRBV9 with TRBJ2-5, with 8 bases lining up with TRBD2. Trimming removed 4 bases from V and 4 bases from J; junction bases left unmatched: 6. Looked up from germline, CDR1 is SGDLS and CDR2 is YYNGEE. The CDR3 has 14 amino acids. Written as DNA, the CDR3 is TGTGCCAGCAGCACGGGGGGGCTTTCAGAGACCCAGTACTTC. Translated: CASSTGGLSETQYF.

This clonotype was seen ten or more times. The chain uses TRBV12-3 or TRBV12-4 and TRBJ2-5, with TRBD1 matching 7 bases. The CDR3 length is 14 residues. The V segment lost 3 bases and the J segment 2 bases; nucleotides outside the gene matches: 3. The chain's CDR3 is CASSLGRGQETQYF. The CDR3 coding sequence is TGTGCCAGCAGTTTGGGCAGGGGGCAAGAGACCCAGTACTTC.

The V gene is TRBV4-3, the J gene TRBJ2-7; 8 bases are a match to TRBD1. Germline V gene sequence: CDR1 LGHNA, CDR2 YSLEER. The CDR3 consists of 15 residues. V lost 2 bases and J lost 4; bases outside the gene matches: 7. DNA for the CDR3: TGCGCCAGCAGCCAAAACAGGGGGACCCCATACGAGCAGTACTTC. This codes for CASSQNRGTPYEQYF.

This clonotype was recorded many times. J is TRBJ1-5 and V is TRBV20-1; no firm D call. The germline V and J ends were trimmed by 5 bases and 0 bases, with 17 bases remaining between them. This CDR3 is built from 16 residues. Per germline, CDR1 DFQATT and CDR2 SNEGSKA (reference sequence). The DNA of the CDR3 is TGCAGTGCTCTCGAACAGAGAGTTTATAGCAATCAGCCCCAGCATTTT. Translated: CSALEQRVYSNQPQHF.

CDR3 sequence: CASSGLTSGKYNEQFF. CDR3 coding DNA: TGTGCCAGCAGCGGCTTGACTAGCGGGAAATACAATGAGCAGTTCTTC. The chain links TRBV7-8 to TRBJ2-1; 11 bases are shared with TRBD2. This CDR3 spans 16 amino acids. Germline V gene data show CDR1 as SGHVS and CDR2 as FQNEAQ. V lost 5 bases to trimming and J lost 4 bases; unmatched junction nucleotides: 7.

This sequence joins TRBV6-2 or TRBV6-3 and TRBJ1-2, with D perhaps matching TRBD1 (6 bases). The germline V gene has CDR1 MNHEY and CDR2 SVGEGT. V lost 7 bases, J lost 1 base, and 13 bases lay in between. The CDR3 is made up of 14 amino acids. The CDR3 coding sequence is TGTGCCAGCAAACAGGGACCCAATAACTATGGCTACACCTTC. It encodes CASKQGPNNYGYTF.

The CDR3 is CASSFYGGATDTQYF. The CDR3 DNA is TGTGCCAGCAGTTTCTACGGGGGAGCCACAGATACGCAGTATTTT. This sequence joins TRBV12-3 or TRBV12-4 and TRBJ2-3; perhaps TRBD2 as D (6 bases). Trimming pared 3 bases from V and 2 bases from J, leaving 12 bases between. The CDR3 totals 15 residues.

V and J are TRBV10-3 and TRBJ2-2; TRBD1 or TRBD2 may be the D gene (6 bases each). Germline V gene lookup returns CDR1 ENHRY and CDR2 SYGVKD. The CDR3 covers 15 residues. V shed 5 bases and J shed 5 bases, with 15 bases lying between them. For the CDR3, the DNA is TGTGCCATCAGTCCCCCGGGGGCGCTTACCGGGGAGCTGTTTTTT. Its translation is CAISPPGALTGELFF.